This T cell receptor beta chain came from a study of beta chain features in type 1 diabetes. Donors contributed one heparinised blood draw apiece, averaging roughly 0.12 L. Cells sorted by CD45RO/CCR7/CD25/CD127/CD95/CD27 comprised CD4+ naive, central memory, regulatory and stem cell-like memory cells. Study-wide findings and caveats: Across all four CD4+ subsets, people with type 1 diabetes showed modestly shorter TCRB CDR3s.

From germline, CDR1 is SGHTA and CDR2 FQGNSA. The CDR3 has 14 amino acids. V was trimmed by 1 base and J by 4 bases, leaving 11 bases between them. On this clone: The target antigen is unknown.

Every isolated RNA sample was fully reverse transcribed, so sequencing captured expressed TCRB transcripts. For naive, central memory and regulatory T cell samples, reads averaged approximately 3.6 million. The assay was immunoSEQ multiplex PCR, and TCRdb's table has in-frame clones only and misses some. The sample holds under 400,000 clones, roughly 13% seen once. The clonotype comes from a woman between 18 and 29 years old with type 1 diabetes. The material sequenced was naive CD4+ T cells from blood. This rearrangement joins TRBV7-2 to TRBJ2-7, with D maybe TRBD2 (5 bases). The CDR3 DNA reads TGTGCCAGCAGCTTAGTCACGGGGAAATACGAGCAGTACTTC. Translated: CASSLVTGKYEQYF.